Below, 31 T cell receptor beta chains from the same sample are listed, as sequenced in a study of T-cell reconstitution after alpha-beta-depleted transplantation in children. The authors prepared the TCRbeta library with unique molecular identifiers. TCRdb fed the PCR reads into MiXCR, producing one record per CDR3 protein. Among around 440,000 distinct CDR3 sequences, 10% to 13% were seen once, and the ten largest hold roughly 2%. The sequences come from PBMCs, collected before TCRalphabeta/CD19-depleted stem cell transplant. The receptors derive from a child younger than 10 with inherited bone marrow failure, due to receive a stem cell transplant.

This clonotype was found a few times. V gene TRBV6-2 or TRBV6-3 combines with J gene TRBJ2-5; D uncertain. The CDR3 has 15 amino acids. V dropped 0 bases and J dropped 1 base, with 9 bases sitting between them. Germline loops: CDR1 MNHEY, CDR2 SVGEGT. CDR3 residues: CASSYSFRSQETQYF. CDR3 in DNA: TGTGCCAGCAGTTACTCGTTTCGGAGCCAAGAGACCCAGTACTTC.

In its sample, this clonotype was seen many times. The J gene is TRBJ1-1, the V gene TRBV20-1; tentative D call: TRBD1 (6 bases). The CDR3 is 13 amino acids. V lost 0 bases, J lost 3 bases, and 8 bases lay in between. From germline, CDR1 is DFQATT and CDR2 SNEGSKA (reference sequence). The CDR3 region has the DNA TGCAGTGCTAGAGAGGCAGGGGACACTGAAGCTTTCTTT. It is translated as CSAREAGDTEAFF.

This rearrangement joins TRBV7-2 to TRBJ2-5; TRBD2 aligns across 11 bases. V dropped 2 bases and J dropped 3; count of bases not matched to a gene: 2. CDR1 SGHTA and CDR2 FQGNSA come from the germline V gene. This CDR3 region has 15 residues. The CDR3 sequence is CASSLRLAGKETQYF. The CDR3 nucleotides are TGTGCCAGCAGCTTAAGACTAGCGGGAAAAGAGACCCAGTACTTC.

This clonotype has only a few counts. The V gene is TRBV30, the J gene TRBJ2-6, with D tentatively TRBD1 (5 bases). Trimming stripped 1 base from V and 12 bases from J, with 10 bases between. Germline lookup yields CDR1 GTSNPN and CDR2 SVGIG (reference sequence). There are 12 residues in the CDR3. CDR3 protein: CAWSERGRVLTF. Here the CDR3 DNA reads TGTGCCTGGAGTGAAAGGGGCCGCGTCCTGACTTTC.

There are a few counts of this clonotype. The chain couples TRBV20-1 to TRBJ2-1, with TRBD2 identical over 12 bases. This CDR3 region has 16 residues. V gave up 5 bases and J gave up 4 bases; unmatched junction bases: 9. CDR1 and CDR2 (germline): DFQATT, SNEGSKA (reference sequence). CDR3 protein: CSAPETSGRNYNEQFF. The CDR3 region has the DNA TGCAGTGCTCCCGAAACTAGCGGGAGGAATTACAATGAGCAGTTCTTC.

The chain has TRBV5-5 and TRBJ1-1; 7 bases agree with TRBD1. Looked up from germline, CDR1 is SGHKS and CDR2 is YYEKEE (reference sequence). The CDR3 is 19 residues long. V was pared by 4 bases and J by 1 base, with 19 bases of the junction left unmatched. CDR3 DNA sequence: TGTGCCAGCAGCCCCCTTGACAGGGTTAAGAGGAGGGAGAACACTGAAGCTTTCTTT. Translating it yields CASSPLDRVKRRENTEAFF.

Many counts were recorded for this clonotype. The chain has TRBV12-3 or TRBV12-4 and TRBJ2-3, with D possibly being TRBD2 (5 bases). Trimming took off 3 bases at V and 6 bases at J, with 7 bases between the two ends. CDR3 length: 12 amino acids. The CDR3 reads CASSFGMDTQYF. CDR3 coding DNA: TGTGCCAGCAGTTTCGGGATGGATACGCAGTATTTT.

The V gene is TRBV7-2, the J gene TRBJ2-7; tentative D call: TRBD2 (6 bases). The V end was cut by 5 bases, the J end by 2 bases, with 22 bases between. CDR3 length: 17 amino acids. In germline, CDR1 is SGHTA, CDR2 FQGNSA. Here the CDR3 DNA reads TGTGCCAGCAGCCCTTTGGGTCCCGGGAGTCTCCCCTACGAGCAGTACTTC. Translating gives CASSPLGPGSLPYEQYF.

This clonotype was counted ten times or more. The V gene is TRBV9, the J gene TRBJ2-1; D gene uncertain. This CDR3 is built from 17 residues. Trimming removed 4 bases from V and 6 bases from J, with 23 bases in between. Germline CDR1 is SGDLS and CDR2 is YYNGEE. The DNA for the CDR3 is TGTGCCAGCAGCCTTCGGCCCTGGACCCCTGGTGTCAATGAGCAGTTCTTC. Protein: CASSLRPWTPGVNEQFF.

V gene TRBV18 combines with J gene TRBJ1-2; 8 bases are shared with TRBD1. V gave up 6 bases and J gave up 4 bases; unmatched junction bases: 7. CDR1 is KGHSH, CDR2 LQKENI, per germline. This CDR3 spans 14 amino acids. The CDR3 spells CASSSDRVGYGYTF. The DNA of the CDR3 is TGTGCCAGCTCCTCGGACAGGGTCGGCTATGGCTACACCTTC.

This clonotype was detected a few times. The CDR3 reads CASSLSGGLSNQPQHF. The DNA for the CDR3 is TGTGCCAGCAGTTTATCTGGCGGTCTTAGCAATCAGCCCCAGCATTTT. The chain employs TRBV27 and TRBJ1-5; no reliable D call. Per germline, CDR1 MNHEY and CDR2 SMNVEV (reference sequence). The CDR3 loop spans 16 amino acids. V lost 0 bases and J 0 bases, leaving 9 bases between the germline ends.

There are many counts of this clonotype. This sequence joins TRBV9 and TRBJ2-7, with unresolved D. Germline assignment: CDR1 SGDLS and CDR2 YYNGEE. Trimming took off 0 bases at V and 2 bases at J, with 9 bases between the two ends. The CDR3 extends over 14 amino acids. The CDR3 region has the DNA TGTGCCAGCAGCGTAGGGCAGTCCCCCTACGAGCAGTACTTC. This translates into CASSVGQSPYEQYF.

This clonotype was detected many times. V usage is TRBV4-1 and J usage is TRBJ2-7; D could derive from TRBD1 or TRBD2 (5 bases each). The CDR3 is 17 amino acids. Trimming took off 2 bases at V and 0 bases at J, with 17 bases between the two ends. Per the germline V gene, CDR1 is MGHRA and CDR2 is YSYEKL. The CDR3, as DNA: TGCGCCAGCAGCCAAAGTCCCATTATCGGGGCCTCCTACGAGCAGTACTTC. Residues: CASSQSPIIGASYEQYF.

This clonotype has a count of ten or more. This sequence joins TRBV5-5 and TRBJ2-3, with TRBD1 as a possible D gene (6 bases). This CDR3 is 16 amino acids long. The germline V gene encodes CDR1 SGHKS and CDR2 YYEKEE (reference sequence). Trimming stripped 4 bases from V and 0 bases from J, with 15 bases between. In DNA, the CDR3 is TGTGCCAGCAGCCCCAGGGGCCAACCTAGCACAGATACGCAGTATTTT. It specifies CASSPRGQPSTDTQYF.

This clonotype was seen at least ten times. The chain uses TRBV20-1 and TRBJ2-7; TRBD2 agrees at 10 bases. The CDR3 totals 14 residues. The V gene's germline CDR1 is DFQATT and CDR2 SNEGSKA (reference sequence). V lost 2 bases and J lost 3; bases outside the gene matches: 4. The CDR3 nucleotides read TGCAGTGCTAGACGCCTAGCGGGGGACTACGAGCAGTACTTC. Residues: CSARRLAGDYEQYF.

The chain couples TRBV19 to TRBJ1-1; no reliable D call. V lost 3 bases, J lost 2 bases, and 10 bases lay in between. CDR3 size: 14 residues. The germline V gene encodes CDR1 LNHDA and CDR2 SQIVND (reference sequence). CDR3 nucleotide sequence: TGTGCCAGTAGTATGGGAATTCCCAACACTGAAGCTTTCTTT. It is translated as CASSMGIPNTEAFF.

This clonotype showed up many times. The CDR3 here is CASSLWREAEAFF. CDR3 sequence (DNA): TGCGCCAGCAGCCTGTGGAGGGAGGCTGAAGCTTTCTTT. The chain links TRBV4-3 to TRBJ1-1, with unresolved D. The CDR3 sequence is 13 residues long. Trimming removed 4 bases at V and 6 bases at J, with 12 bases between. Per germline, CDR1 LGHNA and CDR2 YSLEER.

The chain is built from TRBV2 and TRBJ2-5; perhaps TRBD2 as D (5 bases). Germline assignment: CDR1 SNHLY and CDR2 FYNNEI. This CDR3 has 14 residues. The V end lost 4 bases, the J end lost 2 bases, and 11 bases lay between the germline ends. CDR3 DNA: TGTGCCAGCAGTGTACAAGAGGGTCAAGAGACCCAGTACTTC. Its translation: CASSVQEGQETQYF.

With regard to this clonotype: This sequence may be a read error, since a much larger clone differs from it by one base. V and J are TRBV4-2 and TRBJ2-2; maybe TRBD2 (6 bases). Trimming shortened V by 1 base and J by 1 base, and 13 bases separated the two germline ends. CDR3 length: 17 residues. Germline-derived CDR1 and CDR2 are LGHNA and YNFKEQ. The CDR3 here is CASSQGAFSGNTGELFF. The DNA of the CDR3 is TGTGCCAGCAGCCAAGGCGCATTTAGCGGGAACACCGGGGAGCTGTTTTTT.

This clonotype was counted at least ten times. The genes are TRBV4-3 and TRBJ2-3; no definite D call. CDR1 and CDR2 (germline): LGHNA, YSLEER. The length of the CDR3 is 16 residues. V was cut by 3 bases and J by 0 bases, with 13 bases left in between. The chain's CDR3 is CASSHRLSPSTDTQYF. CDR3 nucleotides: TGCGCCAGCAGCCATAGACTGTCGCCTAGCACAGATACGCAGTATTTT.

About this clonotype itself: Being one base from a much bigger clone, this may be a read error. CDR3: CAGRSAGENEQFF. DNA for the CDR3: TGTGCCGGTAGGTCGGCGGGAGAAAATGAGCAGTTCTTC. The chain employs TRBV19 and TRBJ2-1; 7 bases line up with TRBD2. The CDR3 extends over 13 amino acids. CDR1 and CDR2 (germline): LNHDA, SQIVND (reference sequence).

Regarding this clonotype: It may be a read error: a sequence one base away is much more abundant. V is TRBV24-1 and J is TRBJ2-1; TRBD2 matches 12 bases. The germline V gene has CDR1 KGHDR and CDR2 SFDVKD. The CDR3 is 19 residues long. The trim removed 4 bases at V and 14 bases at J, leaving 23 bases unmatched. The CDR3 loop is CATSDVTSGGRGGSFAEFF. The CDR3 DNA reads TGTGCCACCAGTGACGTGACTAGCGGGGGTCGTGGTGGGAGTTTTGCGGAGTTCTTC.

This clonotype came up many times. V usage is TRBV27 and J usage is TRBJ2-1, with TRBD2 matching 7 bases. The CDR3 loop spans 14 amino acids. CDR1 and CDR2 from the germline V gene are MNHEY and SMNVEV (reference sequence). J was trimmed by 5 bases and V by 3 bases; bases with no gene match: 4. The CDR3 DNA follows: TGTGCCAGCAGTTTGCGCGGGAGCCACAATGAGCAGTTCTTC. Amino acid sequence: CASSLRGSHNEQFF.

Turning to this clonotype: A much larger clone sits a single nucleotide away, making a read error possible. The gene calls are TRBV28 and TRBJ1-1, with no clear D. Germline values: CDR1 MDHEN, CDR2 SYDVKM. The CDR3 length is 13 residues. CDR3 DNA: TGTGCCAGCAGTTACAATCTGAACACTGGAGCTTTCTTT. The encoded protein is CASSYNLNTGAFF. Drawing the rest from reference TRBV28 and TRBJ1-1, the complete variable domain is DVKVTQSSRYLVKRTGEKVFLECVQDMDHENMFWYRQDPGLGLRLIYFSYDVKMKEKGDIPEGYSVSREKKERFSLILESASTNQTSMYLCASSYNLNTGAFFGQGTRLTVV.

This clonotype came up many times. The chain employs TRBV4-3 and TRBJ2-3; TRBD2 matches at 9 bases. Trimming removed 1 base from V and 4 bases from J; junction bases left unmatched: 6. Per germline, CDR1 LGHNA and CDR2 YSLEER. CDR3 size: 16 residues. CDR3 sequence: CASSQALAGLSDTQYF. The DNA for the CDR3 is TGCGCCAGCAGCCAAGCCCTAGCGGGATTGTCAGATACGCAGTATTTT.

Many counts were recorded for this clonotype. The chain couples TRBV7-9 to TRBJ2-3; D may correspond to TRBD1 or TRBD2 (5 bases each). Germline V gives CDR1 SEHNR, CDR2 FQNEAQ (reference sequence). This CDR3 region has 15 residues. V lost 5 bases, J lost 5 bases, and 17 bases lay in between. CDR3 residues: CASSHPGPQRDTQYF. The CDR3 DNA follows: TGTGCCAGCAGCCACCCGGGACCTCAGAGAGATACGCAGTATTTT.

This chain uses TRBV6-2 or TRBV6-3 with TRBJ1-2; 7 nucleotides match TRBD1. This CDR3 contains 14 residues. Trimming cost V 2 bases and J 5 bases; bases outside gene matches: 5. Germline lookup yields CDR1 MNHEY and CDR2 SVGEGT. CDR3 in amino acids: CASSYPDRLYGYTF. The CDR3 coding sequence is TGTGCCAGCAGTTACCCGGACAGGCTGTATGGCTACACCTTC.

The table lists this clonotype with many counts. The rearrangement links TRBV5-1 to TRBJ2-7, with TRBD1 identical over 9 bases. Germline V CDR1 and CDR2: SGHRS, YFSETQ. The length of the CDR3 is 16 residues. V lost 0 bases, J lost 3 bases, and 7 bases stayed unmatched. The DNA for the CDR3 is TGCGCCAGCAGCTTGGCGAAAGGACAGGGGAGCTACGAGCAGTACTTC. Its protein is CASSLAKGQGSYEQYF.

Many counts were recorded for this clonotype. The rearrangement uses TRBV6-4 and TRBJ1-1; D is unresolved. The CDR3 is 8 residues long. Germline V gene data show CDR1 as MRHNA and CDR2 as SNTAGT. Trimming pared 8 bases from V and 12 bases from J, leaving 7 bases between. The CDR3 nucleotides read TGTGCCAGCCTCGTAACTTTCTTT. Its translation is CASLVTFF.

Many counts were recorded for this clonotype. This rearrangement joins TRBV2 to TRBJ2-1, with no clear D. V lost 1 base to trimming and J lost 3 bases, with 13 bases between them. The CDR3 runs to 16 residues. CDR1 is SNHLY and CDR2 is FYNNEI in the germline V gene. CDR3 bases: TGTGCCAGCAGTGAAGTGAACGACGCCTACTACAATGAGCAGTTCTTC. It is translated as CASSEVNDAYYNEQFF. The entire variable domain, with the rest obtained from reference TRBV2 and TRBJ2-1, is as follows: EPEVTQTPSHQVTQMGQEVILRCVPISNHLYFYWYRQILGQKVEFLVSFYNNEISEKSEIFDDQFSVERPDGSNFTLKIRSTKLEDSAMYFCASSEVNDAYYNEQFFGPGTRLTVL.

This clonotype was detected many times. The DNA for the CDR3 is TGCGCCAGCAGCCAAGAGATCCTAGCGGGAAAAGAGACCCAGTACTTC. It specifies CASSQEILAGKETQYF. The V call is TRBV4-1, the J call TRBJ2-5, with 9 bases lining up with TRBD2. Per germline, CDR1 MGHRA and CDR2 YSYEKL. V gave up 0 bases and J gave up 3 bases; unmatched junction bases: 5. CDR3 length equals 16 residues.